This TCR beta chain was sequenced for a study of T cells in Graves' hyperthyroidism and ophthalmopathy. Exclusion criteria comprised uncontrolled infection, other autoimmune disease, pregnancy or lactation. Amplification of TCR beta CDR3 regions was performed using RNA transcripts as template. First-round RT-PCR with HTBI primers amplified the TCR CDR3 region. TCRdb fed the multiplex PCR reads into MiXCR, producing one record per CDR3 protein. This sample has about 200,000 distinct CDR3 sequences, with approximately 20% found just once. Sample: blood. This TCR came from a man aged 35 to 55 with Graves' hyperthyroidism.

CDR3 coding DNA: TGTGCCACCAGTGATTTTGGACAGGCGCTGGATACGCAGTATTTT. It translates to CATSDFGQALDTQYF. This chain joins TRBV24-1 and TRBJ2-3; 7 bases match TRBD1. The germline CDR1 and CDR2 sequences are KGHDR and SFDVKD. The V and J ends lost 1 base and 6 bases, in that order; junction bases with no gene match: 6. The CDR3 is 15 amino acids.